This T cell receptor (beta chain) was identified during a study of cytomegalovirus exposure and HLA in healthy donors. CDR1 is SEHNR, CDR2 FQNEAQ, per germline (reference sequence). V was shortened by 2 bases and J by 5 bases, with 7 bases between the two germline ends. The CDR3 has 12 amino acids. With 60 Vbeta and 13 Jbeta primers, the PCR was carried out. Sequenced by immunoSEQ multiplex PCR; TCRdb stores in-frame clones only, minus some. Recorded for this sample: about 88,000 clones. Sequencing was carried out using PBMCs. The receptor was isolated from a girl between 5 and 17 years old in good health and CMV-seropositive. This sequence joins TRBV7-9 and TRBJ2-7, with unresolved D. CDR3: CASSLPGNEQYV. DNA of the CDR3: TGTGCCAGCAGCTTACCAGGTAACGAGCAGTACGTC.